Listed here are 30 T cell receptor beta chains from one sample, sequenced in a study of T-cell reconstitution after alpha-beta-depleted transplantation in children. Unique molecular identifiers were incorporated into the prepared TCRbeta library. TCRdb used MiXCR to reprocess the PCR reads, holding one entry per CDR3 protein. The sample lists 100,000 or so distinct CDR3 sequences, under 9% occurring once. The sample in question was PBMCs, obtained before TCRalphabeta/CD19-depleted stem cell transplant. The receptors stem from a boy under 10 years old with acute lymphoblastic leukemia, due to receive a stem cell transplant.

V gene TRBV7-6 combines with J gene TRBJ2-3; maybe TRBD2 (6 bases). In germline, CDR1 is SGHVS, CDR2 FNYEAQ. This CDR3 has 13 residues. V was pared by 3 bases and J by 11 bases, with 15 bases between. CDR3 coding DNA: TGTGCCAGCAGCTTCGAGGCCCAGGGAGGGCAGTATTTT. Translated, it gives CASSFEAQGGQYF.

This clonotype was recorded many times. The V gene is TRBV20-1, the J gene TRBJ2-5, with D hard to call. The V gene's germline CDR1 is DFQATT and CDR2 SNEGSKA (reference sequence). V was shortened by 6 bases and J by 5 bases, with 10 bases between the two germline ends. The CDR3 runs 11 residues. CDR3 sequence (DNA): TGCAGTGCCCCGATGATGGAGACCCAGTACTTC. It yields the protein CSAPMMETQYF.

This clonotype was picked up a small number of times. V and J are TRBV5-1 and TRBJ2-1; TRBD2 is a possible D gene (5 bases). Germline V CDR1 and CDR2: SGHRS, YFSETQ. Deletions cut 0 bases from V and 6 bases from J, with 13 bases between. This CDR3 spans 15 amino acids. CDR3 in DNA: TGCGCCAGCAGCTTGGCTGCTAGCTCTACCAATGAGCAGTTCTTC. This sequence encodes CASSLAASSTNEQFF.

The table lists this clonotype with a few counts. The rearrangement uses TRBV4-1 and TRBJ1-1, with no clear D. V lost 7 bases and J lost 11, with 17 bases in between. Germline CDR1 reads MGHRA; CDR2 reads YSYEKL. The CDR3 is 12 residues long. The CDR3: CASIGLQSTAFF. The CDR3 DNA follows: TGCGCCAGCATAGGGCTACAGTCGACGGCTTTCTTT.

V and J are TRBV18 and TRBJ1-5, with D possibly matching TRBD1 (5 bases). The V gene lost 3 bases and the J gene lost 7 bases, with 31 bases spanning the gap. Per the germline V gene, CDR1 is KGHSH and CDR2 is LQKENI. The CDR3 loop spans 20 amino acids. The CDR3 sequence: CASSPPAIRGDLATGQPQHF. DNA for the CDR3: TGTGCCAGCTCACCGCCAGCAATCCGGGGGGACCTAGCAACGGGCCAGCCCCAGCATTTT.

The rearrangement links TRBV20-1 to TRBJ2-1; D unresolved. Deletions cut 6 bases from V and 0 bases from J, with 9 bases between. The CDR3 loop spans 13 amino acids. Germline loops: CDR1 DFQATT, CDR2 SNEGSKA (reference sequence). DNA for the CDR3: TGCAGTGCCCCGCGGAGCTCCTACAATGAGCAGTTCTTC. Translated, it gives CSAPRSSYNEQFF.

This clonotype was seen at least ten times. The chain carries TRBV6-5 and TRBJ1-2, with TRBD1 as a possible D gene (5 bases). V dropped 5 bases and J dropped 4 bases, with 14 bases sitting between them. This CDR3 has 14 amino acids. Germline CDR1 and CDR2: MNHEY and SVGAGI. The CDR3 nucleotides read TGTGCCAGCAGTAGGGGAAGGGGAGCCTATGGCTACACCTTC. As protein: CASSRGRGAYGYTF.

This chain links TRBV5-4 with TRBJ1-2; D is unresolved. Germline lookup yields CDR1 SGHNT and CDR2 YYREEE (reference sequence). The CDR3 totals 14 residues. Trimming stripped 4 bases from V and 6 bases from J, with 16 bases between. CDR3 DNA sequence: TGTGCCAGCAGCCGGGAGATGGGAGTTGATGGCTACACCTTC. This codes for CASSREMGVDGYTF.

The sample holds many counts of this clonotype. V gene TRBV12-3 or TRBV12-4 combines with J gene TRBJ2-1, with 9 bases fitting TRBD2. V shed 7 bases and J 9 bases; nucleotides not matched to a gene: 16. The CDR3 is 16 amino acids. The CDR3 sequence: CASTRRRGGRGIEQFF. Written as DNA, the CDR3 is TGTGCCAGCACCCGGAGGCGGGGGGGCCGTGGGATTGAGCAGTTCTTC.

This clonotype was picked up many times. The chain links TRBV4-3 to TRBJ2-7, with a possible D match to TRBD1 (6 bases). Germline CDR1 is LGHNA and CDR2 is YSLEER. Trimming removed 3 bases from V and 2 bases from J, with 17 bases in between. CDR3 size: 16 residues. The CDR3 DNA reads as TGCGCCAGCAGCCACGGATCCGGGACATCAACCTACGAGCAGTACTTC. It is translated as CASSHGSGTSTYEQYF.

This chain connects TRBV4-2 to TRBJ2-3, with 7 bases fitting TRBD2. This CDR3 is 14 amino acids long. From germline, CDR1 is LGHNA and CDR2 YNFKEQ. V was clipped by 6 bases and J by 0 bases; unmatched bases: 3. In nucleotides, the CDR3 is TGTGCCAGCAGTGAAGCGGGGAGCACAGATACGCAGTATTTT. Protein sequence: CASSEAGSTDTQYF.

This clonotype was counted between two and nine times. The CDR3 region has the DNA TGTGCCAGCAGCCAAGAGGGCAGGGAGAATCAGCCCCAGCATTTT. It codes for CASSQEGRENQPQHF. The chain couples TRBV4-2 to TRBJ1-5; TRBD1 is a possible D gene (5 bases). Trimming took 0 bases from V and 4 from J, leaving 10 bases between them. The CDR3 spans 15 residues. Germline V CDR1 and CDR2: LGHNA, YNFKEQ.

Many counts were recorded for this clonotype. The V gene is TRBV5-1, the J gene TRBJ2-7, with 7 bases identical to TRBD1. The junction had 3 bases not matched to a gene; V was cut back by 0 bases and J by 6 bases. The germline V gene encodes CDR1 SGHRS and CDR2 YFSETQ. The CDR3 extends over 13 amino acids. DNA for the CDR3: TGCGCCAGCAGCTTGGGGGACAGAGGCGAGCAGTACTTC. Translation: CASSLGDRGEQYF.

This chain joins TRBV6-1 and TRBJ2-7; D perhaps matches TRBD2 (5 bases). CDR3 size: 16 residues. The germline V and J ends were trimmed by 7 bases and 4 bases, with 23 bases remaining between them. Per germline, CDR1 MNHNS and CDR2 SASEGT. For the CDR3, the DNA is TGTGCCAGCACCGGTGGCGGACGGGGATCTCAATACGAGCAGTACTTC. Translating gives CASTGGGRGSQYEQYF.

CDR3 protein: CSAGTGTGGMGNYGYTF. The CDR3 bases are TGCAGTGCTGGGACCGGGACAGGGGGCATGGGTAACTATGGCTACACCTTC. The gene calls are TRBV20-1 and TRBJ1-2; 12 bases are a match to TRBD1. The ends lost 5 bases at V and 1 base at J; junction bases unmatched: 11. The germline V gene has CDR1 DFQATT and CDR2 SNEGSKA (reference sequence). The CDR3 sequence is 17 residues long.

This clonotype was detected ten times or more. The chain carries TRBV20-1 and TRBJ2-1, with TRBD2 identical over 8 bases. Germline trimming cut 3 bases from V and 6 bases from J; bases unmatched to any gene: 7. The CDR3 sequence is 14 residues long. Germline V gene sequence: CDR1 DFQATT, CDR2 SNEGSKA (reference sequence). For the CDR3, the DNA is TGCAGTGCTAGCGGGGGGGCCCCACTCAATGAGCAGTTCTTC. It encodes CSASGGAPLNEQFF.

The genes are TRBV5-1 and TRBJ2-2; 11 nucleotides line up with TRBD1. The CDR3 is 17 residues long. With V trimmed by 0 bases and J by 4 bases, 5 bases remained unmatched. Germline-derived CDR1 and CDR2 are SGHRS and YFSETQ. CDR3: CASSLVLDRGLTGELFF. CDR3 sequence (DNA): TGCGCCAGCAGCTTGGTACTGGACAGGGGGCTCACCGGGGAGCTGTTTTTT.

This clonotype showed up just a few times. The gene calls are TRBV10-3 and TRBJ2-5; D remains ambiguous. The CDR3 totals 12 residues. In germline, CDR1 is ENHRY, CDR2 SYGVKD. Trimming pared 7 bases from V and 0 bases from J, leaving 6 bases between. DNA for the CDR3: TGTGCCATCACGGACGACCAAGAGACCCAGTACTTC. Translated: CAITDDQETQYF.

V is TRBV5-1 and J is TRBJ2-2; D perhaps matches TRBD1 (6 bases). V gave up 6 bases and J gave up 7 bases, with 13 bases separating them. Per the germline V gene, CDR1 is SGHRS and CDR2 is YFSETQ. The CDR3 loop spans 13 amino acids. CDR3 sequence reads: CASKQGESGELFF. In DNA, the CDR3 is TGCGCCAGCAAACAGGGTGAGAGCGGGGAGCTGTTTTTT.

On this clonotype: An end of the junction differs from the germline gene, which may be a read error. The rearrangement uses TRBV12-3 or TRBV12-4 and TRBJ1-2, with D tentatively TRBD1 (5 bases). The CDR3 totals 12 residues. CDR3 sequence (DNA): TGTGCCAGCGGTTTGGGGGGAGATGGCTACACCTTC. Translating gives CASGLGGDGYTF.

This clonotype was recorded a few times. V usage is TRBV5-1 and J usage is TRBJ1-4; 7 nucleotides align to TRBD1. Germline V CDR1 and CDR2: SGHRS, YFSETQ. The V and J ends lost 1 base and 8 bases, in that order; junction bases with no gene match: 5. This CDR3 region has 14 residues. The DNA for the CDR3 is TGCGCCAGCAGCTTGTCGGCAGGGGGGGAAAAACTGTTTTTT. Its translation is CASSLSAGGEKLFF.

The J gene is TRBJ1-6, the V gene TRBV7-2; 7 bases align to TRBD1. V lost 2 bases and J lost 13; bases outside the gene matches: 2. The CDR3 contains 12 residues. The V gene's germline CDR1 is SGHTA and CDR2 FQGNSA. The CDR3 DNA reads TGTGCCAGCAGCTTACTGGGACAGCCCCTCCACTTT. Its translation: CASSLLGQPLHF.

This clonotype was found a few times. The chain recombines TRBV2 with TRBJ2-7; TRBD1 might be the D (7 bases). V shed 8 bases and J shed 3 bases, with 17 bases lying between them. There are 14 residues in the CDR3. Germline V gene data show CDR1 as SNHLY and CDR2 as FYNNEI. The chain's CDR3 is CASGRGQTFYEQYF. For the CDR3, the DNA is TGTGCCAGCGGGCGGGGACAGACATTCTACGAGCAGTACTTC.

V and J are TRBV29-1 and TRBJ1-3, with TRBD1 as a possible D gene (6 bases). This CDR3 region has 13 residues. V gave up 7 bases and J gave up 5 bases, with 15 bases separating them. Germline values: CDR1 SQVTM, CDR2 ANQGSEA. CDR3 in DNA: TGCAGCGCCGGGACACCCAACCGAAACACCATATATTTT. Translation gives CSAGTPNRNTIYF.

Only a few counts were recorded for this clonotype. This chain connects TRBV11-2 to TRBJ2-2, with 13 positions matching TRBD2. The CDR3 is made up of 19 amino acids. CDR1 and CDR2 (germline): SGHAT, FQNNGV. The V gene end was trimmed by 3 bases and the J gene end by 0 bases; junction bases not matched to a gene: 7. This chain's CDR3 is CASSFTSGLAGTNTGELFF. In nucleotides, the CDR3 is TGTGCCAGCAGCTTTACTTCGGGACTAGCGGGGACGAACACCGGGGAGCTGTTTTTT.

The CDR3 here is CASTSVVTSGGARQFF. CDR3 DNA sequence: TGTGCCAGCACCTCTGTGGTAACTAGCGGGGGGGCAAGGCAGTTCTTC. V and J are TRBV5-6 and TRBJ2-1; TRBD2 matches 13 bases. This CDR3 region has 16 residues. Germline V gene data show CDR1 as SGHDT and CDR2 as YYEEEE. Trimming removed 6 bases from V and 12 bases from J; junction bases left unmatched: 15.

This clonotype was found a few times. The chain is built from TRBV5-6 and TRBJ1-5, with D maybe TRBD1 (5 bases). CDR1 SGHDT and CDR2 YYEEEE come from the germline V gene. Trimming took off 4 bases at V and 9 bases at J, with 20 bases between the two ends. The length of the CDR3 is 15 residues. CDR3 nucleotide sequence: TGTGCCAGCAGCGCCTCCGGGACTCCGAGGGGGCCCCAGCATTTT. Encoded protein: CASSASGTPRGPQHF. The full variable domain, with the rest looked up from reference TRBV5-6 and TRBJ1-5, is DAGVTQSPTHLIKTRGQQVTLRCSPKSGHDTVSWYQQALGQGPQFIFQYYEEEERQRGNFPDRFSGHQFPNYSSELNVNALLLGDSALYLCASSASGTPRGPQHFGDGTRLSIL.

This clonotype has at least ten counts. Written as DNA, the CDR3 is TGCGCCAGCAGTAACAAGACAGGAGGCAAAAACATTCAGTACTTC. The encoded protein is CASSNKTGGKNIQYF. The V call is TRBV5-1, the J call TRBJ2-4; D is possibly TRBD1 (6 bases). Per the germline V gene, CDR1 is SGHRS and CDR2 is YFSETQ. The CDR3 runs to 15 residues. With 5 bases removed from V and 3 bases from J, the gap between germline ends came to 15 bases.

CDR3 nucleotide sequence: TGCGCCAGCAGCCCCCTGGTAGCGGGGGCCTACAATGAGCAGTTCTTC. Protein product: CASSPLVAGAYNEQFF. The chain links TRBV5-1 to TRBJ2-1; 9 positions agree with TRBD2. The CDR3 is 16 amino acids. The V gene end was trimmed by 4 bases and the J gene end by 2 bases; junction bases not matched to a gene: 7. Germline V gives CDR1 SGHRS, CDR2 YFSETQ.

This clonotype was found a few times. The J gene is TRBJ1-1, the V gene TRBV6-5; 7 nucleotides agree with TRBD1. The germline CDR1 and CDR2 sequences are MNHEY and SVGAGI. V gave up 3 bases and J gave up 1 base; unmatched junction bases: 2. The CDR3 covers 14 residues. The DNA of the CDR3 is TGTGCCAGCAGTTATGCAGGGGGGAACACTGAAGCTTTCTTT. Translated, it gives CASSYAGGNTEAFF.